This is a list of T cell receptor beta chains from one sample in a study of blood T cell repertoires in COVID-19. The protocol was immunoSEQ multiplex PCR, while the TCRdb copy is restricted to in-frame clones and leaves out a portion. The sample lists fewer than 110,000 clones; about 90% were seen once. Material for sequencing was peripheral blood. These receptors all stem from a woman aged 55-70 years with acute or convalescent COVID-19. CDR3s include the opening cysteine and the closing phenylalanine or tryptophan. A D gene is named only where the DNA matches it firmly. Expanded clones get a size class; other rows say once, few or many, or leave the size out.

V gene,D gene,J gene,CDR3 length,clone size,CDR3 protein,CDR3 DNA
TRBV2,TRBD1,TRBJ1-6,15,NA,CASRPRTGGHSPLHF,TGTGCCAGCAGACCTCGGACAGGGGGGCATTCACCCCTCCACTTT
TRBV5-1,TRBD2,TRBJ2-7,15,NA,CASSLAGTSSYEQYF,TGCGCCAGCAGCCTGGCCGGGACTAGCTCCTACGAGCAGTACTTC
TRBV7-8,NA,TRBJ2-1,11,NA,CASSLDNEQFF,TGTGCCAGCAGCTTAGACAACGAGCAGTTCTTC
TRBV28,NA,TRBJ1-1,12,NA,CASTGGGTEAFF,TGTGCCAGCACCGGGGGGGGGACTGAAGCTTTCTTT
TRBV27,TRBD1,TRBJ2-2,15,NA,CASSLQGDVTGELFF,TGTGCCAGCAGCCTACAGGGGGACGTCACCGGGGAGCTGTTTTTT
TRBV5-4,TRBD1,TRBJ1-1,16,NA,CASSSTGQPRWTEAFF,TGTGCCAGCAGCTCCACGGGACAGCCCAGATGGACTGAAGCTTTCTTT
TRBV5-1,TRBD2,TRBJ2-1,15,NA,CASSSTSGRINEQFF,TGCGCCAGCAGTTCCACTAGCGGGAGGATCAATGAGCAGTTCTTC
TRBV5-4,NA,TRBJ1-1,15,NA,CASSLGGHSNTEAFF,TGTGCCAGCAGCTTGGGGGGACATTCGAACACTGAAGCTTTCTTT
TRBV12-3/TRBV12-4,NA,TRBJ1-2,12,NA,CASSTGGGGYTF,TGTGCCAGCAGCACGGGCGGGGGTGGCTACACCTTC
TRBV2,TRBD1,TRBJ1-5,14,NA,CASSLQGARQPQHF,TGTGCCAGCAGTCTACAGGGGGCAAGGCAGCCCCAGCATTTT
TRBV6-5,TRBD1,TRBJ1-1,15,NA,CASRRPGQRNTEAFF,TGTGCCAGCAGGAGGCCGGGACAGAGGAACACTGAAGCTTTCTTT
TRBV28,NA,TRBJ1-1,12,NA,CASIEGNTEAFF,TGTGCCAGCATTGAGGGGAACACTGAAGCTTTCTTT
TRBV30,NA,TRBJ1-5,13,NA,CAWSVQGNQPQHF,TGTGCCTGGAGTGTACAGGGCAATCAGCCCCAGCATTTT
TRBV7-9,NA,TRBJ1-5,13,NA,CASATDSNQPQHF,TGTGCCAGCGCGACAGATAGCAATCAGCCCCAGCATTTT
TRBV5-1,NA,TRBJ1-5,14,NA,CASREGNGNQPQHF,TGCGCCAGCAGGGAGGGAAATGGCAATCAGCCCCAGCATTTT
TRBV9,TRBD2,TRBJ2-1,16,few,CASIPGSGGAYNEQFF,TGTGCCAGCATCCCTGGGTCCGGGGGGGCCTACAATGAGCAGTTCTTC
TRBV10-1,NA,TRBJ1-1,13,NA,CASSVQPNTEAFF,TGCGCCAGCAGTGTACAGCCGAACACTGAAGCTTTCTTT
TRBV10-2,NA,TRBJ2-7,12,once,CAMGQGPYEQYF,TGCGCCATGGGGCAGGGGCCCTACGAGCAGTACTTC
TRBV6-2/TRBV6-3,NA,TRBJ2-1,13,NA,CASRPSSSNEQFF,TGTGCCAGCAGGCCTAGTAGTTCCAATGAGCAGTTCTTC
TRBV28,TRBD1,TRBJ1-2,18,few,CASSSLFIRDRVVDGYTF,TGTGCCAGCAGTTCCCTATTCATCCGGGACAGGGTTGTAGATGGCTACACCTTC
TRBV15,NA,TRBJ2-3,16,NA,CATSSEGTLRTDTQYF,TGTGCCACCAGCAGCGAAGGGACACTTCGCACAGATACGCAGTATTTT
TRBV5-6,NA,TRBJ2-3,14,NA,CASNSRIGTDTQYF,TGTGCCAGCAACTCGAGGATTGGCACAGATACGCAGTATTTT
TRBV5-1,NA,TRBJ2-1,16,NA,CASSLEAARGYNEQFF,TGCGCCAGCAGCTTGGAGGCCGCGCGGGGCTACAATGAGCAGTTCTTC
TRBV3-1/TRBV3-2,NA,TRBJ1-3,15,few,CASSQVAATGNTIYF,TGTGCCAGCAGCCAAGTCGCGGCTACTGGAAACACCATATATTTT
TRBV11-2,TRBD1,TRBJ1-6,14,NA,CASTLRDRNSPLHF,TGTGCCAGCACCTTGAGGGACAGAAATTCACCCCTCCACTTT
TRBV11-1,NA,TRBJ2-3,13,NA,CASSPRGSYAQYF,TGTGCCAGCAGCCCCCGTGGTAGCTACGCGCAGTATTTT
TRBV12-3/TRBV12-4,NA,TRBJ1-1,13,NA,CASSLTVNTEAFF,TGTGCCAGCAGTTTAACGGTGAACACTGAAGCTTTCTTT
TRBV20-1,TRBD2,TRBJ2-1,14,NA,CSASRSGRGNEQFF,TGCAGTGCTAGTCGGAGCGGGAGAGGCAATGAGCAGTTCTTC
TRBV5-4,NA,TRBJ1-2,12,few,CASSLDEYGYTF,TGTGCCAGCAGCTTGGATGAGTACGGCTACACCTTC